The entry below describes one T cell receptor beta chain. Its target is not known. The assay was immunoSEQ multiplex PCR, and TCRdb's table has in-frame clones only and misses some. Among 80,000 to 130,000 clones listed, roughly 91% were seen once. Germline V gene sequence: CDR1 SGDLS, CDR2 YYNGEE. The CDR3 is 16 amino acids. V shed 2 bases and J shed 4 bases, with 13 bases lying between them. This entry comes from a study of T cell responses to AZD1222 COVID-19 vaccine. Study-level results: Females outnumbered males among donors, who were mostly white British; clonal diversity was possibly underestimated. Only five to seven AZD1222 recipients were seropositive at baseline. Elevations in Spike-specific TCR breadth and depth followed administration of two AZD1222 doses. Regions left unmutated in variants are reportedly the target of nearly half of spike-specific TCRs.

The sequence derives from an adult in good health. The chain couples TRBV9 to TRBJ1-6, with D tentatively TRBD1 (5 bases). The sample consisted of peripheral blood, taken on day 0 of AZD1222 vaccination. CDR3 amino acids: CASSVGPAGYNSPLHF. The CDR3 DNA sequence: TGTGCCAGCAGCGTCGGCCCCGCAGGGTATAATTCACCCCTCCACTTT. Together with reference TRBV9 and TRBJ1-6, the CDR3 gives the full variable domain: DSGVTQTPKHLITATGQRVTLRCSPRSGDLSVYWYQQSLDQGLQFLIQYYNGEERAKGNILERFSAQQFPDLHSELNLSSLELGDSALYFCASSVGPAGYNSPLHFGNGTRLTVT.